The 17 T cell receptor delta chains below were found in one sample sequenced in a study of delta chains in infants with herpesvirus infections. PBMC RNA was reverse transcribed using gamma-chain- and delta-chain-specific primers. With CATT, TCRdb re-called clones from the RT-PCR reads. This repertoire shows several hundred delta-chain clones, about 19% found once; its top ten account for 15%. The source was peripheral blood, collected at time point 1 of longitudinal follow-up. Source of these receptors: a human donor who was a Ugandan infant, either HIV-exposed or HIV-unexposed (not recorded which).

A note on this clone: This likely reflects a read error, since a far larger clone is one base away. Distinct nucleotide sequences in the sample also encode this CDR3. The genes are TRDV2 and TRDJ1, with 7 bases that match TRDD3. TCRdb lists no J gene, so it was determined here by aligning the DNA to germline. The germline V gene has CDR1 GEAIGNYY and CDR2 EKD. Trimming removed 0 bases from V and 2 bases from J; junction bases left unmatched: 29. The CDR3 is 23 amino acids. CDR3 amino acids: CACDTIQPTLTGERVPVTDKLIF. Here the CDR3 DNA reads TGTGCCTGTGACACCATTCAACCTACGCTTACTGGGGAACGAGTTCCCGTGACCGATAAACTCATCTTT.

Only a few counts were recorded for this clone. This likely traces to a read error, being one base from a far larger clone. This chain connects TRDV1 to TRDJ1; 12 bases map to TRDD3. J was trimmed by 3 bases and V by 1 base; bases with no gene match: 21. CDR3 size: 22 residues. CDR1 is TSWWSYY and CDR2 is QGS in the germline V gene. The CDR3 nucleotides read TGTGCTCTTGGGGAACCCGGAACCTTCTCCCCGAGGACTGGGGGATACTCCGATAAACTCATCTTT. Translated, it gives CALGEPGTFSPRTGGYSDKLIF.

The table lists this clone with a few counts. This likely traces to a read error, being one base from a far larger clone. The chain joins TRDV1 to TRDJ2; 8 bases align to TRDD3. Germline CDR1 and CDR2: TSWWSYY and QGS. The CDR3 loop spans 25 amino acids. The CDR3 region has the DNA TGTGCTCGTGGGGAGTTCTACCCCTCCTTCGTCCCTTTACTGGGGGGTAGGGAACAGACAGCACAACTCTTCTTT. It encodes CARGEFYPSFVPLLGGREQTAQLFF.

This clone is hyperexpanded (1% or more) in the sample. The rearrangement uses TRDV3 and TRDJ1, with D tentatively TRDD3 (8 bases). The germline V and J ends were trimmed by 2 bases and 0 bases, with 31 bases remaining between them. CDR1 is TVYSNPD, CDR2 GDNSRS, per germline (reference sequence). The CDR3 is 20 amino acids. CDR3 nucleotides: TGTGCCTTTCCAAATTCCTACCCCTACTGGGGATACCCGTACACCGATAAACTCATCTTT. Encoded protein: CAFPNSYPYWGYPYTDKLIF.

Details on this clone: This likely traces to a read error, being one base from a far larger clone. The chain is built from TRDV2 and TRDJ3; 11 nucleotides align to TRDD3. Assignment of the J gene here rests on matching the DNA to germline, because TCRdb gives none. Germline V lookup: CDR1 GEAIGNYY, CDR2 EKD. The CDR3 has 19 residues. CDR3 bases: TGTGCCCGTGACACCGTACTGGGGGATAGCTCCTGGGACACCCGACAGATGTTTTTC. Amino acids: CARDTVLGDSSWDTRQMFF.

This clone has more than one count but fewer than ten. As DNA, the CDR3 is TGTGCCTGTGACACCGTGGGGGACCCTCGCGGTAAACTCATCTTT. It encodes CACDTVGDPRGKLIF. V usage is TRDV2 and J usage is TRDJ1; 7 bases map to TRDD3. V trimming: 0 bases; J trimming: 7 bases; junction bases outside the gene matches: 10. In germline, CDR1 is GEAIGNYY, CDR2 EKD. The CDR3 loop spans 15 amino acids.

About this clone itself: With only one base between it and a far larger clone, this is likely a read error. The rearrangement links TRAV29/DV5 to TRDJ1; 13 bases agree with TRDD3. No J gene is reported in TCRdb; it was inferred here by comparing the DNA with germline. This CDR3 spans 21 amino acids. Germline V gene sequence: CDR1 NSMFDY, CDR2 ISSIKDK. Germline trimming cut 0 bases from V and 3 bases from J; bases unmatched to any gene: 20. The CDR3 here is CAASGIPRCTGGYACPDKLIF. The CDR3 DNA follows: TGTGCAGCAAGCGGGATCCCTAGGTGTACTGGGGGATACGCGTGTCCCGATAAACTCATCTTT.

This clone showed up just a few times. This likely reflects a read error, since a far larger clone is one base away. The chain carries TRDV2 and TRDJ3; 12 nucleotides agree with TRDD3. This CDR3 region has 18 residues. The germline CDR1 and CDR2 sequences are GEAIGNYY and EKD. CDR3 sequence (DNA): TGTGCCTGTGGCACCTGGGGGATACGCTCCTGGGACACCCGACAGATGTTTTTC. Protein: CACGTWGIRSWDTRQMFF.

Concerning this clone: A read error is likely here: a far larger clone is one base away. The chain employs TRDV2 and TRDJ1; 7 bases are shared with TRDD3. CDR1 GEAIGNYY and CDR2 EKD come from the germline V gene. V shed 0 bases and J 4 bases; nucleotides not matched to a gene: 7. The CDR3 totals 15 residues. The CDR3 DNA reads as TGTGCCTGTGACACCGCGGATACGCCAGACGATAAACTCATCTTT. Residues: CACDTADTPDDKLIF.

Remarks on this clone: A far larger clone is off by one base, so a read error is likely. The V call is TRDV2, the J call TRDJ1; the match to TRDD3 covers 12 bases. Germline values: CDR1 GEAIGNYY, CDR2 EKD. This CDR3 comprises 18 residues. CDR3 DNA sequence: TGTGCCGGTGACACTGCTGGGGGATACGGGACGGCAACCGATAAACTCATCTTT. Its protein is CAGDTAGGYGTATDKLIF.

A remark on this clone: Given a far larger clone just one base away, this is likely a sequencing read error. At the DNA level, this CDR3 is encoded by other sequences in the same sample as well. This rearrangement joins TRDV2 to TRDJ3; 10 bases align to TRDD3. No J gene is reported in TCRdb; it was inferred here by comparing the DNA with germline. From germline, CDR1 is GEAIGNYY and CDR2 EKD. The CDR3 runs to 19 residues. The CDR3 sequence is CACDTGGYLSSWDTRQMFF. DNA for the CDR3: TGTGCCTGTGACACTGGGGGATACTTGAGCTCCTGGGACACCCGCCAGATGTTTTTC.

On this clone: Since a far larger clone is one base different, this is likely a read error. This chain joins TRDV2 and TRDJ3; 8 nucleotides match TRDD3. TCRdb supplies no J gene; here it was assigned by aligning the nucleotide sequence to germline. After removal of 0 bases from V and 4 bases from J, the junction contained 7 bases not matched to a gene. The CDR3 length is 18 residues. Germline V gene lookup returns CDR1 GEAIGNYY and CDR2 EKD. The CDR3 spells CACDTGGYGTWDTRQMFF. Written as DNA, the CDR3 is TGTGCCTGTGACACCGGGGGATATGGTACTTGGGACACCCGACAGATGTTTTTC.

This clone is labeled as large (0.1 to 1%). The V and J genes are TRDV2 and TRDJ2; 8 bases agree with TRDD3. Germline values: CDR1 GEAIGNYY, CDR2 EKD. The CDR3 runs to 14 residues. V shed 0 bases and J 7 bases; nucleotides not matched to a gene: 3. The CDR3: CACDTWGIGAQLFF. In nucleotides, the CDR3 is TGTGCCTGTGACACCTGGGGGATTGGAGCACAACTCTTCTTT.

This clone was counted only a few times. A single base separates this from a much larger clone, so it may be a read error. In nucleotides, the CDR3 is TGTGCCTGTGACATACTGGGGGAGACGTACACCGATAAACTCATCTTT. This gives the protein CACDILGETYTDKLIF. The chain employs TRDV2 and TRDJ1; the match to TRDD3 covers 9 bases. Trimming removed 2 bases from V and 0 bases from J; junction bases left unmatched: 6. CDR1 is GEAIGNYY, CDR2 EKD, per germline. CDR3 length equals 16 residues.

In its sample, this clone is large. The chain has TRDV3 and TRDJ1; the match to TRDD3 covers 8 bases. There are 14 residues in the CDR3. Trimming took 0 bases from V and 7 from J; bases not matched to a gene: 10. The germline gives CDR1 TVYSNPD, CDR2 GDNSRS (reference sequence). CDR3 region: CAFSSPVLGAKLIF. The CDR3 region has the DNA TGTGCCTTTAGCTCCCCTGTACTGGGGGCTAAACTCATCTTT.

This clone is large in the sample. The V call is TRDV1, the J call TRDJ1; the match to TRDD3 covers 10 bases. V lost 2 bases, J lost 7 bases, and 22 bases stayed unmatched. CDR3 length: 20 amino acids. CDR1 is TSWWSYY and CDR2 is QGS in the germline V gene. This CDR3 is CALGEIKGLPIYWGMSKLIF. Here the CDR3 DNA reads TGTGCTCTTGGGGAAATCAAAGGCCTGCCGATATACTGGGGGATGAGTAAACTCATCTTT.

In its sample, this clone is large. The rearrangement links TRDV1 to TRDJ2; 8 bases are shared with TRDD3. The germline V gene encodes CDR1 TSWWSYY and CDR2 QGS. V trimming: 6 bases; J trimming: 0 bases; junction bases outside the gene matches: 36. The CDR3 has 26 residues. CDR3 region: CALGLIGDSYPTGTGGDPALTAQLFF. The CDR3 DNA sequence: TGTGCTCTTGGCCTCATAGGGGATTCCTATCCTACAGGTACTGGGGGGGACCCAGCTTTGACAGCACAACTCTTCTTT.